This T cell receptor (beta chain) was sequenced for a study of shared clonotypes between healthy human individuals. Across the study: The donor pool was made up of a couple of women and three men aged 18 to 49. Researchers assigned three CD4 naive, three CD4 memory, two CD8 naive and one CD8 memory plate to each donor.

Notes on the study in general: Large sequencing depth failed to make sorted-subset sequencing complete, rarefaction showed.

About this clone: Its antigen is as yet unknown.

The assay was immunoSEQ multiplex PCR, and TCRdb's table has in-frame clones only and misses some. The sample lists about a million clones, 70% to 80% seen once, with 0.7% to 0.95% in the top ten. Material: memory CD4+ T cells from PBMCs. Specified subset: CD45RA-negative fraction. The receptor comes from a man between 18 and 35 years old in good health. Some clones in this sample may be carry-over from other donors' samples.

CDR3 region: CASSSRGQNTEAFF. The CDR3 nucleotides read TGTGCCAGCAGCTCCAGAGGCCAGAACACTGAAGCTTTCTTT. The chain employs TRBV7-9 and TRBJ1-1; no definite D call. CDR1 SEHNR and CDR2 FQNEAQ come from the germline V gene (reference sequence). V gave up 4 bases and J gave up 1 base, with 10 bases separating them. This CDR3 region has 14 residues.